Presented here are 13 T cell receptor beta chains from one specimen sequenced in a study of T cell repertoires in cytomegalovirus infection. The antigens of these receptors remain unknown. TCRdb processed the reads anew with MiXCR; each CDR3 protein has one entry. The sample carries about 310,000 distinct CDR3 sequences, 20% to 30% recorded once. Sequencing was performed on cultured PBMCs, taken from culture after CMV antigen stimulation. These TCRs come from a human donor in good health (CMV status not recorded). Some clones in this sample may be carry-over from other donors' samples.

This clonotype came up a few times. V and J are TRBV25-1 and TRBJ2-1, with TRBD1 identical over 9 bases. The ends lost 5 bases at V and 3 bases at J; junction bases unmatched: 2. The germline V gene has CDR1 MGHDK and CDR2 SYGVNS. This CDR3 has 14 amino acids. CDR3 amino acids: CASSWGQGYNEQFF. Here the CDR3 DNA reads TGTGCCAGCAGTTGGGGACAGGGCTACAATGAGCAGTTCTTC.

This clonotype was recorded many times. The rearrangement uses TRBV11-3 and TRBJ1-2; D not resolved. The CDR3 covers 12 residues. In germline, CDR1 is SGHNT, CDR2 YENEEA. The ends were cut back, 3 bases at V and 4 bases at J, with 6 bases in the middle. CDR3 in amino acids: CASSLDLYGYTF. The CDR3 DNA is TGTGCCAGCAGCTTGGACCTCTATGGCTACACCTTC.

This chain connects TRBV19 to TRBJ2-7; 9 nucleotides agree with TRBD1. The V and J ends lost 5 bases and 6 bases, in that order; junction bases with no gene match: 8. The germline V gene encodes CDR1 LNHDA and CDR2 SQIVND (reference sequence). CDR3 size: 14 residues. CDR3 sequence (DNA): TGTGCCAGTAGTCCCCGGGACAGGGAAAGCGAGCAGTACTTC. This gives the protein CASSPRDRESEQYF.

A few counts support this clonotype. The rearrangement joins TRBV15 to TRBJ2-1; D is uncertain. The germline V gene encodes CDR1 LNHNV and CDR2 YYDKDF (reference sequence). Trimming took 8 bases from V and 3 from J, leaving 11 bases between them. CDR3 length: 13 residues. The CDR3 loop is CATARGGYNEQFF. The CDR3 coding sequence is TGTGCCACCGCGAGAGGTGGCTACAATGAGCAGTTCTTC.

The CDR3, as DNA: TGCGCCAGCAGCCAAGAGGAAGGCTGGGGCTACACCTTC. This codes for CASSQEEGWGYTF. This sequence joins TRBV4-1 and TRBJ1-2, with no clear D. The V gene's germline CDR1 is MGHRA and CDR2 YSYEKL. The V gene lost 0 bases and the J gene lost 8 bases, with 10 bases spanning the gap. CDR3 length: 13 residues.

This clonotype was observed a few times. CDR3 loop: CASSLGSLLSNEQFF. CDR3 DNA sequence: TGTGCCAGCAGCCTCGGATCCCTCTTGAGCAATGAGCAGTTCTTC. The chain carries TRBV27 and TRBJ2-1; D not resolved. V lost 6 bases, J lost 6 bases, and 18 bases lay in between. Germline CDR1 and CDR2: MNHEY and SMNVEV (reference sequence). This CDR3 contains 15 residues.

V gene TRBV20-1 combines with J gene TRBJ2-3; 11 nucleotides align to TRBD2. Germline CDR1 DFQATT, CDR2 SNEGSKA (reference sequence). The V gene end was trimmed by 2 bases and the J gene end by 1 base; junction bases not matched to a gene: 8. This CDR3 is 17 amino acids long. CDR3 nucleotide sequence: TGCAGTGCTAGACCACTAGCGGGAGAGATTGGCACAGATACGCAGTATTTT. It translates to CSARPLAGEIGTDTQYF.

The chain is built from TRBV7-9 and TRBJ1-4, with D tentatively TRBD1 (6 bases). V lost 5 bases, J lost 6 bases, and 22 bases lay in between. CDR1 and CDR2 from the germline V gene are SEHNR and FQNEAQ (reference sequence). The CDR3 totals 17 residues. The DNA for the CDR3 is TGTGCCAGCAGCCCCCGCTTGGTGGGGGCAGAGTATGAAAAACTGTTTTTT. Residues: CASSPRLVGAEYEKLFF.

This clonotype has at least ten counts. The chain has TRBV4-3 and TRBJ2-1; the match to TRBD2 covers 11 bases. Germline V gene sequence: CDR1 LGHNA, CDR2 YSLEER. This CDR3 region has 19 residues. J was trimmed by 0 bases and V by 0 bases; bases with no gene match: 7. Here the CDR3 reads CASSQETSGNSVSYNEQFF. The CDR3 nucleotides are TGCGCCAGCAGCCAAGAGACTAGCGGGAATAGTGTCTCCTACAATGAGCAGTTCTTC.

This clonotype was detected a few times. This chain uses TRBV7-2 with TRBJ2-5; D is undetermined. CDR3 length equals 14 residues. Germline lookup yields CDR1 SGHTA and CDR2 FQGNSA. Between the trimmed V and J ends, which lost 6 bases and 4 bases, there was a span of 15 bases. Here the CDR3 reads CASSTRILSETQYF. CDR3 DNA sequence: TGTGCCAGCAGTACCCGGATTCTTTCAGAGACCCAGTACTTC.

Ten or more counts support this clonotype. The V and J genes are TRBV7-8 and TRBJ2-7; 7 nucleotides line up with TRBD2. Germline V CDR1 and CDR2: SGHVS, FQNEAQ. V lost 4 bases to trimming and J lost 11 bases; unmatched junction nucleotides: 14. The CDR3 sequence is 14 residues long. CDR3 nucleotides: TGTGCCAGCAGCTCGATGGGCGGGAGTTCCCTTAAGTACTTC. Translated: CASSSMGGSSLKYF.

The V gene is TRBV5-1, the J gene TRBJ2-7, with D possibly matching TRBD1 (5 bases). Between the trimmed V and J ends, which lost 2 bases and 0 bases, there was a span of 6 bases. The CDR3 runs 13 residues. Germline CDR1 reads SGHRS; CDR2 reads YFSETQ. The CDR3 spells CASSFDSSYEQYV. DNA for the CDR3: TGCGCCAGCAGCTTCGACAGCTCCTACGAGCAGTACGTC.

On this clonotype itself: A much larger clone sits a single nucleotide away, making a read error possible. The chain is built from TRBV7-3 and TRBJ2-5, with 7 bases fitting TRBD1. Germline CDR1 SGHTA, CDR2 FQGTGA. The CDR3 contains 15 residues. J lost 7 bases, V lost 5 bases, and 13 bases had no gene match. DNA of the CDR3: TGTGCCAGCAGCCCTACTCCGGTCCAGGGGGTGACCCAGTACTTC. It translates to CASSPTPVQGVTQYF.